This T cell receptor (beta chain) was documented in a study of regulatory T cells in long-lasting Graves disease (dated by TCRdb to the early 2020s). Study-wide context: Persistent Graves' disease was defined as antithyroid drug treatment for over 5 years with persistently positive TSH receptor autoantibodies. The study took place in China and was registered as a clinical trial. TCR sequencing covered some 13 persistent and 20 newly diagnosed Graves' disease patients, around 35 samples in total. In the clinical cohort, patients with persistent Graves' disease had used antithyroid drugs for an average of roughly 10 years. Persistent Graves' disease patients were compared with newly diagnosed Graves' disease patients by peripheral blood TCR sequencing and RNA sequencing. Study-wide conclusions, independent of this receptor: Persistent disease showed preferential use of TRBV28, TRBJ1-2 and TRBJ2-5, whereas newly diagnosed disease favored TRBV20-1 and TRBJ2-1. Because the primary lesion, thyroid tissue, could not be accessed, the study looked at peripheral blood alone. The authors acknowledged the small sample size as a limitation that may reduce accuracy. Sequencing and analysis were restricted to the TCR beta chain. A larger number of public clonotypes was shared among persistent patients (fewer than 3,000) than among newly diagnosed patients (more than 850). Persistent Graves' disease patients showed lower TCR Shannon entropy and fewer highly expanded clones than newly diagnosed patients, suggesting clonal expansion.

This clonotype was found many times. This receptor's antigen is unknown. No base qualities exist here, and no much larger clone lies one base off it. Library prep was done by multiplex PCR. Sequencing was carried out with an Illumina HiSeq 4000. iRepertoire HTBI primers and Arm-PCR amplification of CDR3 regions were used to construct TCR beta libraries. PCR products were gel purified before sequencing. The source study handled its data this way. Gene usage analysis of CDR3 amino acid clonotypes relied on the 55 to 80 TRBV and 15 or so TRBJ segments identified across samples. COPE and FqMerger were used to merge filtered high-quality paired reads into contigs. BLAST was used to align contigs to the IMGT TRBV, TRBD and TRBJ reference genes, and CDR3 was defined following IMGT. Highly expanded clones were defined as clonotypes with a frequency above 0.1%. Repertoire diversity was measured by Shannon entropy, and V-J evenness by the Gini coefficient. A clonotype found in more than one individual was treated as public. TCRdb cleaned the public reads at Q25 with fastp, built clones with MiXCR and kept in-frame beta chains. Rows are unified per CDR3 protein, each entry keeping the most common DNA and genes. The V and J calls here are based on TCRdb, not the publication. Here the sample has 300,000 to 500,000 distinct CDR3 sequences; 20% occur a single time. Around 21% of the sample belongs to the ten largest clones.

The time point label, read with the paper, signifies: persistent/refractory GD, antithyroid drugs over 5 years with positive TRAb. For both TCR sequencing and RNA sequencing, RNA was extracted from PBMCs in TRIzol. Graves' disease was diagnosed according to American Thyroid Association guidelines. Patients were recruited from an endocrinology department in Xi'an, China. Each patient gave about 8.1 milliliters of peripheral blood, collected in an EDTA anticoagulant tube. Ficoll Paque Plus density gradient separation was used to isolate PBMCs, and no further T cell sorting was performed. An Agilent 2100 Bioanalyzer and agarose gel were used to check RNA quality, while a NanoDrop 2000 measured RNA concentration. From its cysteine to its phenylalanine, the CDR3 spans 12 amino acids. Left in the record is the CDR3 DNA by itself, 36 bases read in frame from the first base. Reading the germline V gene gives CDR1 SNHLY and CDR2 FYNNEI. Trimming costs V 6 bases and J 6 bases, and their ends lie 12 bases apart.

The sample was peripheral blood mononuclear cells (PBMCs), taken when the disease was refractory, from a patient treated with antithyroid drugs. This TCR derives from a female donor with Graves disease. The receptor chain draws on TRBV2 and TRBJ2-7, and perhaps TRBD2 as D gene, on 6 matching bases. The DNA reads as follows: TGTGCCAGCAGCAAGACTAGTCTCGAGCAGTACTTC. This yields the protein CASSKTSLEQYF.